The rows below give T cell receptor beta chains drawn from one sample of a study of brain T cells in children with intractable seizures. Libraries were prepared by immunoSEQ multiplex PCR; TCRdb keeps only in-frame clonotypes and omits some of them. The sample has 95,000 to 120,000 clones, roughly 94% seen once. Sequencing used peripheral blood, obtained at surgery. Receptors were obtained from a boy less than two years old with hemimegalencephaly and intractable seizures. CDR3s include the opening cysteine and the closing phenylalanine or tryptophan. Each record gives: clone size, J gene, V gene, D gene, CDR3 protein, CDR3 DNA. A D gene is named only where the DNA matches it firmly. Rows give clone size only sometimes, using once, few, many, or a class for an expanded clone.

once | TRBJ2-7 | TRBV18 | - | CASSPLWAADYEQYF | TGTGCCAGCTCACCACTTTGGGCAGCTGACTACGAGCAGTACTTC
- | TRBJ2-1 | TRBV6-2/TRBV6-3 | - | CASSSGQNEQFF | TGTGCCAGCAGCTCCGGACAGAATGAGCAGTTCTTC
- | TRBJ2-3 | TRBV7-2 | - | CASSLVGWDTQYF | TGTGCCAGCAGCTTAGTCGGGTGGGATACGCAGTATTTT
- | TRBJ2-2 | TRBV12-5 | TRBD2 | CASASTSGLNTGELFF | TGTGCTAGTGCATCGACTAGCGGCCTTAACACCGGGGAGCTGTTTTTT
- | TRBJ2-5 | TRBV6-5 | TRBD2 | CASSFSGKVETQYF | TGTGCCAGCAGTTTTAGCGGGAAGGTCGAGACCCAGTACTTC
- | TRBJ2-7 | TRBV11-2 | - | CASSLTGEGLDF | TGTGCCAGCAGCTTAACTGGGGAAGGGTTGGACTTC
- | TRBJ1-4 | TRBV7-2 | - | CASSLDLSRTQKLFF | TGTGCCAGCAGCTTAGATTTGAGCCGGACCCAAAAACTGTTTTTT
- | TRBJ2-5 | TRBV2 | TRBD2 | CASKPGLAVETQYF | TGTGCCAGCAAACCGGGACTAGCTGTAGAGACCCAGTACTTC
- | TRBJ2-7 | TRBV24-1 | - | CATSNISYEQYF | TGTGCCACCAGTAACATCTCCTACGAGCAGTACTTC
- | TRBJ2-5 | TRBV7-9 | TRBD2 | CASSLGLAGGETQYF | TGTGCCAGCAGCTTAGGACTAGCGGGAGGGGAGACCCAGTACTTC
- | TRBJ2-2 | TRBV7-7 | TRBD2 | CASKRRLADAGELFF | TGTGCCAGCAAGCGGAGACTAGCCGACGCCGGGGAGCTGTTTTTT
- | TRBJ1-5 | TRBV7-2 | - | CASSQEWGQPQHF | TGTGCCAGCAGCCAAGAATGGGGACAGCCCCAGCATTTT
- | TRBJ1-5 | TRBV18 | - | CASSPPGGSNQPQHF | TGTGCCAGCTCACCACCGGGGGGTAGCAATCAGCCCCAGCATTTT
- | TRBJ1-5 | TRBV29-1 | - | CSVGDRSTPQHF | TGCAGCGTTGGAGACAGATCTACGCCCCAGCATTTT
- | TRBJ2-3 | TRBV5-5 | TRBD2 | CASSVPRGGRTDTQYF | TGTGCCAGCAGCGTACCCCGCGGGGGGAGAACAGATACGCAGTATTTT
- | TRBJ2-7 | TRBV11-2 | TRBD2 | CASSLELAGYEQYF | TGTGCCAGCAGCTTAGAACTAGCGGGCTACGAGCAGTACTTC
once | TRBJ2-3 | TRBV15 | - | CATSRVGGPNTDTQYF | TGTGCCACCAGCAGAGTGGGGGGGCCTAACACAGATACGCAGTATTTT
- | TRBJ1-1 | TRBV19 | TRBD1 | CASSIPGGGFLKAFF | TGTGCCAGTAGTATCCCAGGGGGCGGTTTCTTGAAAGCTTTCTTT
- | TRBJ2-1 | TRBV5-4 | TRBD2 | CASRNSGRKYDEQFF | TGTGCCAGCAGGAATAGCGGGAGGAAATATGATGAGCAGTTCTTC
- | TRBJ1-1 | TRBV28 | - | CASSPLGWAEAFF | TGTGCCAGCAGTCCCCTGGGGTGGGCTGAAGCTTTCTTT
- | TRBJ1-1 | TRBV3-1/TRBV3-2 | - | CASSRDHPYTEAFF | TGTGCCAGCAGCCGGGACCACCCCTACACTGAAGCTTTCTTT
few | TRBJ2-5 | TRBV20-1 | - | CSASRGFQETQYF | TGCAGTGCTAGTAGGGGGTTCCAAGAGACCCAGTACTTC
- | TRBJ1-4 | TRBV9 | TRBD1 | CASSVGGPGQGPYYEKLFF | TGTGCCAGCAGCGTAGGAGGGCCGGGACAGGGTCCTTACTATGAAAAACTGTTTTTT
- | TRBJ2-5 | TRBV12-3/TRBV12-4 | - | CASSVARQETQYF | TGTGCCAGCAGCGTAGCGCGCCAAGAGACCCAGTACTTC
- | TRBJ2-7 | TRBV19 | - | CASSSPGNTYEQYF | TGTGCCAGTAGTTCCCCAGGGAATACCTACGAGCAGTACTTC
- | TRBJ2-1 | TRBV6-5 | - | CASSYARGGNNEQFF | TGTGCCAGCAGTTACGCCAGGGGTGGAAACAATGAGCAGTTCTTC
- | TRBJ1-6 | TRBV7-2 | TRBD1 | CASSLWDRTSSYNSPLHF | TGTGCCAGCAGCTTATGGGACAGGACCAGCTCCTATAATTCACCCCTCCACTTT
- | TRBJ2-1 | TRBV5-4 | TRBD2 | CASSTGTSGRVEQFF | TGTGCCAGCAGCACGGGGACTAGCGGGAGGGTGGAGCAGTTCTTC
- | TRBJ2-7 | TRBV10-3 | TRBD1 | CAISESDRGLSYEQYF | TGTGCCATCAGTGAGTCGGACAGGGGCCTATCCTACGAGCAGTACTTC
- | TRBJ1-1 | TRBV28 | - | CASSRPGVGAFF | TGTGCCAGCAGTAGACCGGGGGTAGGGGCTTTCTTT
- | TRBJ2-7 | TRBV5-6 | - | CASSLRAGFLYEQYF | TGTGCCAGCAGCCTCCGGGCGGGTTTCCTCTACGAGCAGTACTTC
- | TRBJ1-4 | TRBV2 | TRBD1 | CASSEVRGEEKLFF | TGTGCCAGCAGTGAAGTCAGGGGGGAGGAAAAACTGTTTTTT
few | TRBJ1-2 | TRBV13 | - | CASSYLAGAPSGYTF | TGTGCCAGCAGCTACCTAGCGGGCGCCCCTAGTGGCTACACCTTC
once | TRBJ2-1 | TRBV3-1/TRBV3-2 | - | CASSPRIAGRLSDEQFF | TGTGCCAGCAGCCCCCGGATAGCCGGTCGTTTATCCGATGAGCAGTTCTTC
- | TRBJ2-2 | TRBV5-6 | - | CASSLASSWGRELFF | TGTGCCAGCAGCTTGGCTAGCTCCTGGGGCCGGGAGCTGTTTTTT
- | TRBJ1-1 | TRBV7-9 | - | CASSLAGRNTEAFF | TGTGCCAGCAGCTTAGCGGGACGGAACACTGAAGCTTTCTTT
- | TRBJ2-4 | TRBV6-2/TRBV6-3 | TRBD1 | CASSFRDRGAKNIQYF | TGTGCCAGCAGTTTCCGGGACAGGGGAGCCAAAAACATTCAGTACTTC
once | TRBJ2-5 | TRBV28 | TRBD1 | CASSMDRGALRTQYF | TGTGCCAGCAGTATGGACAGGGGTGCCCTAAGGACCCAGTACTTC
- | TRBJ2-7 | TRBV6-5 | - | CASSRGPYEQYF | TGTGCCAGCAGCCGGGGGCCCTACGAGCAGTACTTC
- | TRBJ2-1 | TRBV2 | - | CASSDRGNYNEQFF | TGTGCCAGCAGTGATAGGGGGAATTACAATGAGCAGTTCTTC
- | TRBJ2-1 | TRBV4-2 | TRBD2 | CASSQDSLAGVNEQFF | TGTGCCAGCAGCCAAGATAGCCTAGCGGGAGTCAATGAGCAGTTCTTC
- | TRBJ2-2 | TRBV7-9 | TRBD1 | CASRADRGGTGELFF | TGTGCCAGCAGGGCCGACAGGGGAGGCACCGGGGAGCTGTTTTTT
- | TRBJ2-7 | TRBV7-9 | - | CASSRTVSYEQYF | TGTGCCAGCAGTCGGACAGTTTCCTACGAGCAGTACTTC
- | TRBJ2-7 | TRBV6-5 | - | CASSYSATNPGVKDF | TGTGCCAGCAGTTACTCGGCCACAAATCCGGGTGTAAAGGACTTC
- | TRBJ2-7 | TRBV28 | - | CASSLDPRSSALVYEQYF | TGTGCCAGCAGTTTAGATCCGCGAAGTTCGGCCTTAGTCTACGAGCAGTACTTC
- | TRBJ2-1 | TRBV7-9 | TRBD2 | CASSSRPLLAVPGGNEQFF | TGTGCCAGCAGCTCACGGCCCTTACTAGCGGTCCCCGGGGGTAATGAGCAGTTCTTC
- | TRBJ2-1 | TRBV19 | - | CASSIEGRQPNEQFF | TGTGCCAGTAGTATAGAGGGTCGGCAGCCCAATGAGCAGTTCTTC
- | TRBJ2-7 | TRBV19 | TRBD2 | CASSGVSGGEQYF | TGTGCCAGTAGTGGGGTTAGCGGGGGGGAGCAGTACTTC